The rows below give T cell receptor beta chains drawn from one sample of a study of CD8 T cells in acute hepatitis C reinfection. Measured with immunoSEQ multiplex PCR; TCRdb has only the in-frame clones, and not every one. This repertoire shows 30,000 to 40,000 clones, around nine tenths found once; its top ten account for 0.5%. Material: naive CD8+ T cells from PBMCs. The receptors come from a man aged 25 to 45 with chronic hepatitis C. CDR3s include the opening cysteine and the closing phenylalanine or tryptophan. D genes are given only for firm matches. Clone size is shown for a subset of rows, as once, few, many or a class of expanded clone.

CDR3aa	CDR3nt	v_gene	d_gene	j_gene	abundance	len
CASSPDYEQYF	TGTGCCAGCAGCCCCGACTACGAGCAGTACTTC	TRBV6-5	-	TRBJ2-7	-	11
CASSLEGSAGQYF	TGTGCCAGCAGCTTAGAGGGGTCTGCGGGGCAGTATTTT	TRBV13	-	TRBJ2-3	-	13
CASSSFTGELFF	TGTGCCAGCAGCTCCTTTACCGGGGAGCTGTTTTTT	TRBV7-9	-	TRBJ2-2	-	12
CASSVRAGLTDTQYF	TGTGCCAGTAGCGTAAGAGCGGGACTCACAGATACGCAGTATTTT	TRBV9	TRBD2	TRBJ2-3	-	15
CASSGGTSTNEQFF	TGTGCCAGCAGTGGGGGGACATCTACCAATGAGCAGTTCTTC	TRBV2	-	TRBJ2-1	few	14
CASSVASGRAGDTQYF	TGTGCCAGCAGCGTAGCCAGCGGGAGGGCCGGAGATACGCAGTATTTT	TRBV9	TRBD2	TRBJ2-3	-	16
CASSEPGLAGGAKNIQYF	TGTGCCAGCAGCGAACCGGGACTAGCGGGAGGAGCCAAAAACATTCAGTACTTC	TRBV7-2	TRBD2	TRBJ2-4	-	18
CASSTQGNEQFF	TGTGCCAGCAGCACTCAGGGGAATGAGCAGTTCTTC	TRBV7-3	-	TRBJ2-1	-	12
CAIRTGTRTQFF	TGTGCCATCAGGACAGGTACTAGGACGCAGTTCTTC	TRBV10-3	-	TRBJ2-1	once	12
CASSLGANAGSEQYF	TGTGCCAGCAGCTTAGGGGCCAACGCCGGCTCCGAGCAGTACTTC	TRBV7-9	-	TRBJ2-7	-	15
CASRQGGDIPSSGDEKLFF	TGTGCCAGCAGACAAGGGGGAGACATCCCCTCGTCTGGGGACGAAAAACTGTTTTTT	TRBV28	-	TRBJ1-4	-	19
CASSPLPGSYEQYF	TGTGCCAGCAGTCCCCTCCCAGGCTCCTACGAGCAGTACTTC	TRBV6-5	-	TRBJ2-7	-	14
CASSQVSGPQETQYF	TGCGCCAGCAGCCAAGTATCCGGGCCCCAAGAGACCCAGTACTTC	TRBV4-3	-	TRBJ2-5	-	15
CASSSLRAGVYNEQFF	TGTGCCAGCAGCTCCCTTAGAGCGGGAGTATACAATGAGCAGTTCTTC	TRBV28	TRBD2	TRBJ2-1	-	16
CASSQGVGVDTQYF	TGCGCCAGCAGCCAGGGCGTAGGAGTGGATACGCAGTATTTT	TRBV4-1	-	TRBJ2-3	-	14
CASSLVRHTRDDGYTF	TGTGCCAGCAGCTTGGTTAGGCACACCCGGGACGATGGCTACACCTTC	TRBV5-5	-	TRBJ1-2	few	16
CASSQDGGLNTEAFF	TGCGCCAGCAGCCAAGATGGGGGCCTAAACACTGAAGCTTTCTTT	TRBV4-1	-	TRBJ1-1	-	15
CASSPSGGNTGELFF	TGTGCCAGCAGCCCGAGCGGGGGTAACACCGGGGAGCTGTTTTTT	TRBV7-9	TRBD2	TRBJ2-2	-	15
CASSYSGQNVGYTF	TGTGCCAGCAGTTACTCAGGACAGAACGTGGGCTACACCTTC	TRBV6-5	-	TRBJ1-2	-	14
CASSLSSGTGDNYGYTF	TGTGCCAGCAGCTTATCGTCGGGTACGGGGGATAACTATGGCTACACCTTC	TRBV7-9	-	TRBJ1-2	-	17
CASSSPTFSGRADNEQFF	TGTGCCAGCAGCTCGCCTACCTTTAGCGGGAGGGCTGATAATGAGCAGTTCTTC	TRBV5-6	TRBD2	TRBJ2-1	-	18
CASSMECCIPKFF	TGTGCCAGTAGTATGGAATGCTGCATTCCGAAGTTCTTC	TRBV19	-	TRBJ2-1	few	13
CASSAGEVYEQYF	TGTGCCAGTAGTGCGGGAGAGGTCTACGAGCAGTACTTC	TRBV19	TRBD2	TRBJ2-7	-	13
CASSLTPGYLNEQYF	TGTGCCAGCAGCTTAACACCAGGGTACCTGAACGAGCAGTACTTC	TRBV7-3	-	TRBJ2-7	-	15
CASSLEGATNTGELFF	TGTGCCAGCAGCTTAGAGGGGGCCACGAACACCGGGGAGCTGTTTTTT	TRBV7-6	TRBD1	TRBJ2-2	-	16
CASSTTGTHGYTF	TGTGCCAGCAGCACGACAGGGACCCATGGCTACACCTTC	TRBV11-2	TRBD1	TRBJ1-2	-	13
CASSPQGVEGYTF	TGTGCCAGTAGTCCACAGGGGGTAGAGGGCTACACCTTC	TRBV19	TRBD1	TRBJ1-2	-	13
CATEAGDDTIYF	TGTGCCACCGAAGCCGGGGACGACACCATATATTTT	TRBV6-5	-	TRBJ1-3	-	12
CASSANRERGYTF	TGTGCCAGCAGCGCCAACAGGGAGAGGGGCTACACCTTC	TRBV11-2	-	TRBJ1-2	-	13
CASRGVGTRSDTQYF	TGTGCCAGCAGGGGGGTAGGAACGCGCTCCGATACGCAGTATTTT	TRBV2	-	TRBJ2-3	-	15
CASGFRGNTEAFF	TGTGCTAGTGGTTTTAGAGGGAACACTGAAGCTTTCTTT	TRBV12-5	-	TRBJ1-1	-	13
CASSQVTGVSYEQYF	TGTGCCAGCAGCCAAGTAACAGGGGTCTCCTACGAGCAGTACTTC	TRBV4-2	TRBD1	TRBJ2-7	-	15
CASTGDQGWEKLFF	TGTGCCAGCACCGGGGACCAGGGATGGGAAAAACTGTTTTTT	TRBV2	-	TRBJ1-4	-	14
CASSLFWIGDRGLSYEQYF	TGTGCCAGCAGTTTATTCTGGATAGGGGACAGGGGGCTTTCATACGAGCAGTACTTC	TRBV27	TRBD1	TRBJ2-7	-	19
CASSTQGQPQHF	TGTGCCAGCAGTACACAGGGGCAACCCCAGCATTTT	TRBV25-1	TRBD1	TRBJ1-5	-	12
CASSGSGAPNEQFF	TGTGCCAGCAGCGGATCGGGGGCCCCCAATGAGCAGTTCTTC	TRBV9	-	TRBJ2-1	-	14
CASSLQSGRSNEQFF	TGTGCCAGCAGTTTACAAAGCGGGAGATCCAATGAGCAGTTCTTC	TRBV25-1	TRBD2	TRBJ2-1	-	15
CAISGWTSGGYNEQFF	TGTGCCATCAGTGGTTGGACTAGCGGGGGATACAATGAGCAGTTCTTC	TRBV10-3	TRBD2	TRBJ2-1	-	16
CASSLEPLTVMNTEAFF	TGCGCCAGCAGCTTGGAACCCCTGACAGTCATGAACACTGAAGCTTTCTTT	TRBV5-1	-	TRBJ1-1	-	17
CASSQENDYEQYF	TGTGCCAGCAGCCAAGAAAATGACTACGAGCAGTACTTC	TRBV14	-	TRBJ2-7	-	13